Each of the 22 T cell receptor beta chains below was sequenced from the same sample in a study of blood T cell repertoires in COVID-19. Assay: immunoSEQ multiplex PCR; the TCRdb copy retains only in-frame clones and omits some. The sample lists roughly 56,000 clones, roughly 87% occurring once. Sequenced sample: peripheral blood. All receptors derive from a woman aged 55-69 years with COVID-19, enrolled during active disease.

The J gene is TRBJ1-3, the V gene TRBV4-3; unclear D gene. CDR1 and CDR2 (germline): LGHNA, YSLEER. V was clipped by 0 bases and J by 0 bases, with 9 bases between them. CDR3 length equals 16 residues. Here the CDR3 DNA reads TGCGCCAGCAGCCAAGATTGGAGGAGCTCTGGAAACACCATATATTTT. The encoded protein is CASSQDWRSSGNTIYF.

The CDR3 DNA reads TGCGCCAGCAGGAGGGACAGGGGGCTCACCGGGGAGCTGTTTTTT. Residues: CASRRDRGLTGELFF. The chain is built from TRBV5-1 and TRBJ2-2, with 12 bases identical to TRBD1. Losses at the gene ends were 5 bases for V and 4 bases for J; bases not matched to a gene: 3. This CDR3 comprises 15 residues. Germline CDR1 is SGHRS and CDR2 is YFSETQ.

The genes are TRBV9 and TRBJ2-1; D is perhaps TRBD1 (6 bases). Germline V CDR1 and CDR2: SGDLS, YYNGEE. The CDR3 has 15 amino acids. The ends were cut back, 4 bases at V and 9 bases at J, with 20 bases in the middle. The CDR3 DNA reads TGTGCCAGCAGCCCACCCCAGGGGCTCTCCGGTGAGCAGTTCTTC. It encodes CASSPPQGLSGEQFF.

This clone was recorded a few times. V usage is TRBV2 and J usage is TRBJ1-1; unclear D gene. This CDR3 has 17 amino acids. The V gene lost 10 bases and the J gene lost 4 bases, with 28 bases spanning the gap. The germline V gene encodes CDR1 SNHLY and CDR2 FYNNEI. CDR3 in DNA: TGTGCCATCATCCCACTTTTATCAGGAACGGGAAGCACTGAAGCTTTCTTT. Translated, it gives CAIIPLLSGTGSTEAFF.

The chain recombines TRBV6-6 with TRBJ2-1; 7 bases fit TRBD2. The CDR3 has 15 residues. CDR1 MNHNY and CDR2 SVGAGI come from the germline V gene (reference sequence). J lost 2 bases, V lost 2 bases, and 3 bases had no gene match. The CDR3 loop reads CASSYPGTTYNEQFF. CDR3 DNA: TGTGCCAGCAGTTACCCCGGGACTACCTACAATGAGCAGTTCTTC.

The V and J genes are TRBV4-1 and TRBJ2-2, with TRBD1 as a possible D gene (5 bases). Per germline, CDR1 MGHRA and CDR2 YSYEKL. This CDR3 region has 15 residues. V gave up 1 base and J gave up 3 bases, with 9 bases separating them. CDR3 residues: CASSQVQGDTGELFF. The CDR3, as DNA: TGCGCCAGCAGCCAAGTTCAGGGCGACACCGGGGAGCTGTTTTTT.

The J gene is TRBJ1-1, the V gene TRBV18, with a weak D call TRBD1 (6 bases). Germline CDR1 and CDR2: KGHSH and LQKENI. V was cut by 5 bases and J by 10 bases, with 17 bases left in between. The CDR3 totals 13 residues. The CDR3 nucleotides read TGTGCCAGCTCAAGTCAGGGGTTGGCGGGAGCTTTCTTT. Translation gives CASSSQGLAGAFF.

The chain employs TRBV6-2 or TRBV6-3 and TRBJ2-3; 10 nucleotides agree with TRBD2. V shed 6 bases, J shed 6 bases, and the junction held 12 bases outside the gene matches. CDR3 length: 16 amino acids. Per germline, CDR1 MNHEY and CDR2 SVGEGT. DNA for the CDR3: TGTGCCAGCAGCCCCGGACTAGCGGCGGTCCTGGATACGCAGTATTTT. Translation gives CASSPGLAAVLDTQYF.

The genes are TRBV5-8 and TRBJ1-3, with D possibly being TRBD1 (6 bases). This CDR3 has 15 amino acids. Germline CDR1 is SGHTS and CDR2 is YDEGEE. V lost 4 bases to trimming and J lost 3 bases, with 14 bases between them. The CDR3: CASSQTGAIGNTIYF. The CDR3 coding sequence is TGTGCCAGCAGCCAGACAGGAGCTATTGGAAACACCATATATTTT.

This clone is a singleton in its sample. An end of the junction does not agree with germline; a read error may underlie this. V is TRBV7-2 and J is TRBJ2-1, with 7 bases matching TRBD2. Germline V gene data show CDR1 as SGHTA and CDR2 as FQGNSA. This CDR3 has 17 residues. The CDR3 protein is CASSLAGTIVSYNEQFF. CDR3 nucleotide sequence: TGTGCCAGCAGCCTAGCCGGGACTATCGTCTCCTACAATGAGCAGTTCTTC.

The chain joins TRBV5-1 to TRBJ1-2, with 9 bases that match TRBD1. Germline CDR1 and CDR2: SGHRS and YFSETQ. The CDR3 has 15 residues. J was trimmed by 4 bases and V by 4 bases; bases with no gene match: 8. The CDR3 spells CASSAQGALSYGYTF. Written as DNA, the CDR3 is TGCGCCAGCAGCGCACAGGGGGCTCTGTCCTATGGCTACACCTTC.

This clone has just a few counts. V is TRBV7-2 and J is TRBJ1-5, with 9 positions matching TRBD1. In germline, CDR1 is SGHTA, CDR2 FQGNSA. The CDR3 loop spans 15 amino acids. V shed 4 bases and J 5 bases; nucleotides not matched to a gene: 6. The CDR3 spells CASSSGQGHYQPQHF. CDR3 nucleotide sequence: TGTGCCAGCAGCTCGGGACAGGGACACTATCAGCCCCAGCATTTT.

The CDR3 DNA is TGCGCCAGCAGCCAAGATCCTACAGGGGATCAGCCCCAGCATTTT. Translating gives CASSQDPTGDQPQHF. The chain links TRBV4-1 to TRBJ1-5; 7 bases are a match to TRBD1. J was trimmed by 5 bases and V by 0 bases; bases with no gene match: 4. Germline-derived CDR1 and CDR2 are MGHRA and YSYEKL. The CDR3 has 15 amino acids.

The V and J genes are TRBV12-3 or TRBV12-4 and TRBJ1-2, with a possible D match to TRBD1 (5 bases). The CDR3 spans 11 residues. V was trimmed by 4 bases and J by 10 bases, leaving 10 bases between them. In DNA form, the CDR3 reads TGTGCCAGCAGTTATCAGGGTGACTACACCTTC. Translation gives CASSYQGDYTF.

The V and J genes are TRBV27 and TRBJ2-5; tentatively, D is TRBD2 (6 bases). The CDR3 has 17 residues. Germline CDR1 reads MNHEY; CDR2 reads SMNVEV (reference sequence). V gave up 0 bases and J gave up 1 base, with 15 bases separating them. DNA of the CDR3: TGTGCCAGCAGTTTATCCCCGTTTGGAGGGGTCCAAGAGACCCAGTACTTC. Its translation is CASSLSPFGGVQETQYF.

This clone showed up just once. J is TRBJ1-6 and V is TRBV18, with D possibly TRBD1 on 5 matching bases. The CDR3 loop spans 15 amino acids. Trimming pared 2 bases from V and 9 bases from J, leaving 14 bases between. The V gene's germline CDR1 is KGHSH and CDR2 LQKENI. CDR3 in amino acids: CASSPLTQGGSPLHF. Here the CDR3 DNA reads TGTGCCAGCTCACCATTAACTCAGGGAGGTTCACCCCTCCACTTT.

About this clone itself: Compared with germline, one end of the junction differs, possibly owing to a read error. This sequence joins TRBV4-1 and TRBJ1-3; D remains ambiguous. Per the germline V gene, CDR1 is MGHRA and CDR2 is YSYEKL. This CDR3 is 18 amino acids long. The CDR3 DNA follows: TGCGCCAGCAGCCGGCGGGGTGGCAGTAATCCGTCTGAAAACACCATATATTTT. Its translation is CASSRRGGSNPSENTIYF.

The rearrangement uses TRBV7-2 and TRBJ1-2; D is possibly TRBD1 (5 bases). CDR1 is SGHTA, CDR2 FQGNSA, per germline. Trimming took 5 bases from V and 4 from J, leaving 17 bases between them. The CDR3 spans 15 residues. The CDR3 region has the DNA TGTGCCAGCAGCGAATCGGCGGGCGGGACCTATGGCTACACCTTC. It codes for CASSESAGGTYGYTF.

The rearrangement uses TRBV19 and TRBJ2-2, with 10 bases fitting TRBD2. Germline V gene data show CDR1 as LNHDA and CDR2 as SQIVND (reference sequence). This CDR3 has 15 residues. The trim removed 3 bases at V and 7 bases at J, leaving 5 bases unmatched. CDR3 DNA sequence: TGTGCCAGTAGTATGCGTAGCGGGGGGCACGGGGAGCTGTTTTTT. Protein product: CASSMRSGGHGELFF. The full variable domain, with the rest looked up from reference TRBV19 and TRBJ2-2, is DGGITQSPKYLFRKEGQNVTLSCEQNLNHDAMYWYRQDPGQGLRLIYYSQIVNDFQKGDIAEGYSVSREKKESFPLTVTSAQKNPTAFYLCASSMRSGGHGELFFGEGSRLTVL.

V gene TRBV7-9 combines with J gene TRBJ2-1, with TRBD1 matching 8 bases. The ends lost 5 bases at V and 5 bases at J; junction bases unmatched: 2. This CDR3 is built from 13 residues. Germline V lookup: CDR1 SEHNR, CDR2 FQNEAQ (reference sequence). CDR3 amino acids: CASSPQGDNEQFF. The CDR3 bases are TGTGCCAGCAGCCCACAGGGGGACAATGAGCAGTTCTTC.

J is TRBJ2-1 and V is TRBV29-1; 9 bases are a match to TRBD1. Trimming took 3 bases from V and 4 from J; bases not matched to a gene: 10. CDR1 is SQVTM and CDR2 is ANQGSEA in the germline V gene. This CDR3 is built from 16 residues. CDR3: CSVEESWDRVYNEQFF. The CDR3 region has the DNA TGCAGCGTTGAGGAATCCTGGGACAGGGTATACAATGAGCAGTTCTTC.

V is TRBV9 and J is TRBJ1-5; possibly TRBD1 for D (6 bases). Germline CDR1 and CDR2: SGDLS and YYNGEE. The CDR3 spans 15 residues. V gave up 4 bases and J gave up 7 bases, with 18 bases separating them. This CDR3 is CASSPEGGAHQPQHF. In DNA form, the CDR3 reads TGTGCCAGCAGCCCGGAGGGGGGGGCACACCAGCCCCAGCATTTT.